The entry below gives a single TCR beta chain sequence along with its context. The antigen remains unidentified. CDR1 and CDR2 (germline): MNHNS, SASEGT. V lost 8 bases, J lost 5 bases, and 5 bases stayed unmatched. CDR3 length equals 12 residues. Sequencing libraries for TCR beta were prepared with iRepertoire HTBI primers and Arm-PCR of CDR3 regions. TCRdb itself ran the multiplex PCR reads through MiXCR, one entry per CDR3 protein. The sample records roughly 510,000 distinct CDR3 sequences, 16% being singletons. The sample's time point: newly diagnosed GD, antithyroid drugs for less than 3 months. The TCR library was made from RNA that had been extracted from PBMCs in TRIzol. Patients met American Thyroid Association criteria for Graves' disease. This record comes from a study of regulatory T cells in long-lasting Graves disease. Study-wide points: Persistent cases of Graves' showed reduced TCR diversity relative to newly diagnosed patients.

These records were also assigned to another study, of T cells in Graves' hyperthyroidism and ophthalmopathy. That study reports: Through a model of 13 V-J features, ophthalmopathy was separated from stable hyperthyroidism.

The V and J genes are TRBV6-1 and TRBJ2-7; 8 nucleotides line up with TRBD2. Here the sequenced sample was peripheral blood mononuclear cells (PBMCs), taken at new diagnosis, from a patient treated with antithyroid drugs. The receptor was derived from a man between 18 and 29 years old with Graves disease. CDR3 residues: CASRAGVHEQYF. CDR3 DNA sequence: TGTGCCAGCCGAGCGGGAGTTCACGAGCAGTACTTC.